This TCR beta chain appears in the sequencing data of a study of tumor-infiltrating lymphocytes in localized non-small cell lung cancer. Study background: Resected tumor was paired with non-adjacent uninvolved lung from the same patient. Study-wide points: Tumors had more T cell infiltration than uninvolved lung, per TCRbeta sequencing and CD3 counts. Immunotypes IM1 and IM2 had similar TCR-derived T-cell fractions.

V lost 4 bases and J lost 4; bases outside the gene matches: 4. Germline V gene sequence: CDR1 SNHLY, CDR2 FYNNEI. CDR3 length: 15 amino acids. TCRdb's copy holds only in-frame clones and misses some; the assay was immunoSEQ multiplex PCR. The top ten hold 10% to 15% of the sample, which has roughly 8,000 clones, about 60% seen once. A word on this clone: No antigen is known for it.

The sequenced sample was uninvolved lung tissue not adjacent to the tumor. This sequence originates from a human donor with non-small cell lung cancer. The J gene is TRBJ2-3, the V gene TRBV2, with TRBD2 matching 11 bases. The CDR3 nucleotides read TGTGCCAGCAGTGTCAGGACTAGCGGGTCAGATACGCAGTATTTT. Its translation: CASSVRTSGSDTQYF.